This T cell receptor beta chain was sequenced for a study of sequential checkpoint blockade in melanoma. Looking at the study overall: Each arm's sequence ended with maintenance nivolumab.

As to treatment: randomized to nivolumab then ipilimumab (arm A) or the reverse (arm B). Patients had received no earlier DNA-damaging chemotherapy. PBMC sorting kept live CD3+CD8+ cells without CD19 or CD56. V dropped 2 bases and J dropped 4; count of bases not matched to a gene: 11. The CDR3 is made up of 19 amino acids. Germline CDR1 reads LNHDA; CDR2 reads SQIVND (reference sequence). The data were produced by immunoSEQ multiplex PCR, yet TCRdb's version contains in-frame clones alone and is incomplete. In the table there are 7,500 to 10,000 clones, about 68% of which are singletons. The J gene is TRBJ2-1, the V gene TRBV19; 13 bases line up with TRBD2. The sequence was obtained from a human donor with melanoma. The sample consisted of CD8+ T cells sorted from blood (inferred from file names), taken from a patient given nivolumab and ipilimumab in sequence. CDR3 bases: TGTGCCAGTAGTATAAGGGGACTAGCGGGGCCGTCGGGTTACAATGAGCAGTTCTTC. Its translation: CASSIRGLAGPSGYNEQFF.